Listed here is a single TCR beta chain. The clone's antigen remains unknown. No base qualities exist here, and no much larger clone lies one base off it. Whole blood was collected in K2EDTA tubes by collaborating institutions according to the institutions' own protocols. Collaborator samples were shipped for TCRbeta analysis as frozen whole blood, isolated PBMCs, or DNA extracted from either sample type. The immunoSEQ Assay, a bias-controlled multiplex PCR, was used to amplify TCRbeta CDR3 regions from genomic DNA. The original methods were these. Within the assay, amplification of reference gene primers was used to estimate how many nucleated cells each sample contained. Sequence reads were collapsed and filtered to measure the absolute abundance of every unique TCRbeta CDR3 rearrangement. For each sample, productive Simpson clonality was calculated as the square root of Simpson's diversity index across productive rearrangements. TCRdb took over this immuneACCESS table, retaining in-frame rearrangements with V and J assigned. Such tables are incomplete; in checked studies, under half of the missing clones stem from an unresolved V gene, and the remainder is unexplained. For V, J and clone size, that table is used; D and trimming come from the DNA. The sample table lists 120,000 or so clones, around 86% of them with a count of one. Of the sample, about 12% is held by the ten largest clones.

The CDR3 starts with the cysteine, ends with the phenylalanine, and has 16 residues. Only the CDR3 portion is preserved as DNA: 48 bases, with reading frame beginning at the first base. Germline trimming amounts to 3 bases on V and 4 bases on J, with 8 as the count of junction bases outside the gene matches. Taken from the germline V gene, the CDR1 and CDR2 loops are SGHVS and FNYEAQ. The source of the sample is a study of blood T cell repertoires in COVID-19 (dated by TCRdb to 2019 to 2021). In the study overall: Samples covering the acute and convalescent phases of COVID-19 were provided by collaborators in the United States, Italy and Spain. The material from the prospective study consisted of cDNA or gDNA derived from T cells, B-cell-depleted T cells, or PBMCs. Samples were obtained from the ongoing ImmuneRACE study (first 160 participants) and from 1,254 subjects provided by 6 global collaborators. The repertoires were released in a freely available public database meant as a resource for research on the immune response to SARS-CoV-2. HLA class I and class II types, where available, came from metadata supplied by the sample provider rather than from assay-based typing. The sample metadata nearly always contained a de-identified subject ID, COVID-19 status, age in years and sex. The dataset comprised deeply sampled blood TCRbeta repertoires from subjects exposed to, actively infected with, or recovered from COVID-19. On the study overall, not on this receptor specifically: The amount of clinical and demographic metadata varied by source and participant and was provided uncurated.

Sequencing was performed on peripheral blood. The rearrangement joined TRBV7-6 to TRBJ2-7; 11 central nucleotides agree with TRBD2. This sequence was found in a man between 60 and 75 years old with acute or convalescent COVID-19. The bases read TGTGCCAGCAGCTTTCTAGCGGGAGGCTCCGTGTACGAGCAGTACTTC. Its protein is CASSFLAGGSVYEQYF.